These 5 T cell receptor beta chains were all obtained from the same sample, sequenced in a study of CD8+ T cells in alopecia areata. Sequencing used cDNA as its template, made by extracting RNA and reverse transcribing it. TCRdb's copy holds only in-frame clones and misses some; the assay was immunoSEQ multiplex PCR. The table lists 250,000 or so clones, roughly two thirds of them singletons. Sequencing used CD4+ T cells sorted from blood, obtained at week 0. These receptors originate from a human donor with alopecia areata.

The chain joins TRBV11-1 to TRBJ2-3; 10 bases align to TRBD2. This CDR3 has 15 amino acids. The ends lost 4 bases at V and 5 bases at J; junction bases unmatched: 6. The germline CDR1 and CDR2 sequences are SGHAT and FQDESV (reference sequence). The CDR3 protein is CASSSRAGGQDTQYF. DNA of the CDR3: TGTGCCAGCAGCTCCCGAGCGGGGGGGCAAGATACGCAGTATTTT.

The chain recombines TRBV30 with TRBJ1-1, with D uncertain. Trimming took 3 bases from V and 1 from J, leaving 12 bases between them. Germline V gene lookup returns CDR1 GTSNPN and CDR2 SVGIG (reference sequence). The CDR3 has 14 amino acids. The CDR3 DNA follows: TGTGCCTGGAGCCTATCGTTGGGGAACACTGAAGCTTTCTTT. Encoded protein: CAWSLSLGNTEAFF.

This clone has only a few counts. This rearrangement joins TRBV27 to TRBJ2-3; TRBD2 matches at 9 bases. Looked up from germline, CDR1 is MNHEY and CDR2 is SMNVEV (reference sequence). CDR3 length: 14 residues. Losses at the gene ends were 7 bases for V and 4 bases for J; bases not matched to a gene: 6. The CDR3 region is CASKYSGRPDTQYF. Here the CDR3 DNA reads TGTGCCAGCAAGTACAGCGGGAGGCCAGATACGCAGTATTTT.

The V gene is TRBV6-5, the J gene TRBJ2-3, with D unresolved. CDR3 length: 14 residues. The V and J ends lost 2 bases and 4 bases respectively, with 10 bases between them. Germline CDR1 is MNHEY and CDR2 is SVGAGI. Here the CDR3 reads CASSYRDGSDTQYF. DNA of the CDR3: TGTGCCAGCAGTTACAGGGATGGGTCAGATACGCAGTATTTT.

This clone showed up just once. This rearrangement joins TRBV5-6 to TRBJ1-5; D perhaps matches TRBD1 (5 bases). Germline V gene lookup returns CDR1 SGHDT and CDR2 YYEEEE. The CDR3 length is 13 residues. With 2 bases removed from V and 4 bases from J, the gap between germline ends came to 7 bases. CDR3 loop: CASSFTGNQPQHF. In DNA form, the CDR3 reads TGTGCCAGCAGCTTCACAGGAAATCAGCCCCAGCATTTT.